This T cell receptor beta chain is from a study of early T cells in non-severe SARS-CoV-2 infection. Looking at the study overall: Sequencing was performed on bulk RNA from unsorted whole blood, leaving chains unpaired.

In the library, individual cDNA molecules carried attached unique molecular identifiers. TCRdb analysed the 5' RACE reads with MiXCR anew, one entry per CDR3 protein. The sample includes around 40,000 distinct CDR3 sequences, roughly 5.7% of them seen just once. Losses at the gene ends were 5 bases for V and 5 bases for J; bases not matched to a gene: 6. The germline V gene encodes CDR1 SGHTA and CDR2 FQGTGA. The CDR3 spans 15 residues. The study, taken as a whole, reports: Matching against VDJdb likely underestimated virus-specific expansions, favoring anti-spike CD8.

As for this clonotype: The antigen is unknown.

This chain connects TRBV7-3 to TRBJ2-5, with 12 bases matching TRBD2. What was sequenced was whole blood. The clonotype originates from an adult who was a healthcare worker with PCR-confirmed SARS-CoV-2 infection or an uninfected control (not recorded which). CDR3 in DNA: TGTGCCAGCAGCGCGCTAGCGGGAGGGCCCGAGACCCAGTACTTC. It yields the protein CASSALAGGPETQYF.